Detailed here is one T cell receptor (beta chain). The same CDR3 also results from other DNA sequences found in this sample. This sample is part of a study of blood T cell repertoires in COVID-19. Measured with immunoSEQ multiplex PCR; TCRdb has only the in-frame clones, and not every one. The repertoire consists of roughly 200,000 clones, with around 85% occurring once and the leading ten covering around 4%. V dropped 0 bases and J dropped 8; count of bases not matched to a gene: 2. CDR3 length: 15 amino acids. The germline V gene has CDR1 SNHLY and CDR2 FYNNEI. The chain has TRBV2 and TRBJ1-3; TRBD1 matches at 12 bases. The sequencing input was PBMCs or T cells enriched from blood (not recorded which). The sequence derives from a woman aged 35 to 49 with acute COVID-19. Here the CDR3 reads CASSEAGQGAYTIYF. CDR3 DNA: TGTGCCAGCAGTGAAGCGGGACAGGGGGCTTACACCATATATTTT.